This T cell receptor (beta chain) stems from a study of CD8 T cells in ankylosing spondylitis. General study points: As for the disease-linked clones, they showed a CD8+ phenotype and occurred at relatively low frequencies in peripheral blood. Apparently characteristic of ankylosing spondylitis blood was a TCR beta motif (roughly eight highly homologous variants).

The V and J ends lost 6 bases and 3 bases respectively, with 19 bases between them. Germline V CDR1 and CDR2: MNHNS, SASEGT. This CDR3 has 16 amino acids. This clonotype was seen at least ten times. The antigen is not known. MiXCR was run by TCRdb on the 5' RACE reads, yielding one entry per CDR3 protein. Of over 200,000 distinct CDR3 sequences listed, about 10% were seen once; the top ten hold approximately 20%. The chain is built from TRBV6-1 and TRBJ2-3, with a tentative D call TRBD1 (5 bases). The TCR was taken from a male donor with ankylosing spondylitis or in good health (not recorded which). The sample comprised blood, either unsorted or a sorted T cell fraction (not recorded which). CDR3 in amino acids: CASSFTDTTGTDTQYF. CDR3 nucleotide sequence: TGTGCCAGCAGCTTTACGGACACCACAGGAACAGATACGCAGTATTTT.